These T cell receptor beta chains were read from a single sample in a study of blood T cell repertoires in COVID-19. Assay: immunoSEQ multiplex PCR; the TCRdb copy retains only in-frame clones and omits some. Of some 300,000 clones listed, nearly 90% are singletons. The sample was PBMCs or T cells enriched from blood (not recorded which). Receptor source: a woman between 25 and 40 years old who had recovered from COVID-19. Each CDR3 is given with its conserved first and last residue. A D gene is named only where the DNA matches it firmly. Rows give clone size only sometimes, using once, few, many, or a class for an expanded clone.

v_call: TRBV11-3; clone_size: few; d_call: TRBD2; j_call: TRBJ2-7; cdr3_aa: CASSTAGGREQYF; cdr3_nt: TGTGCCAGCAGCACGGCGGGGGGTAGGGAGCAGTACTTC
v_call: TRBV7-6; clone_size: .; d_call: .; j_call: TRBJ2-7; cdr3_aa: CASSPTAYEQYF; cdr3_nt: TGTGCCAGCAGCCCTACAGCATACGAGCAGTACTTC
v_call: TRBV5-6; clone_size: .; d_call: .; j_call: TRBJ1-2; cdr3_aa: CASSLGTGANYGYTF; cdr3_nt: TGTGCCAGCAGCTTGGGAACGGGAGCTAACTATGGCTACACCTTC
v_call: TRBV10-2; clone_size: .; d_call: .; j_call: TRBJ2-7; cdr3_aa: CASAGQSYHYEQYF; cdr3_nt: TGCGCCAGCGCGGGGCAGAGTTACCACTACGAGCAGTACTTC
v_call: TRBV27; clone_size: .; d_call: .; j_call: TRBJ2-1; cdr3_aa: CASSTYNRALNEQFF; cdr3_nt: TGTGCCAGCAGTACTTACAACAGGGCACTCAATGAGCAGTTCTTC
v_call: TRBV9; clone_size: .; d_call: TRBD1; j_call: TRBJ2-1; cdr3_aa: CASSGVQGNKQFF; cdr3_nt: TGTGCCAGCAGCGGTGTACAGGGGAATAAGCAGTTCTTC
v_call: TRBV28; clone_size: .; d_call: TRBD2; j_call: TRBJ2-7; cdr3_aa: CASSFSGVSYEQYF; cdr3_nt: TGTGCCAGCAGTTTCAGCGGGGTATCCTACGAGCAGTACTTC
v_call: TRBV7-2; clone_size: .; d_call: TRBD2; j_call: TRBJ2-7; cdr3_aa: CASSSIAGGEQYF; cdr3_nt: TGTGCCAGCAGCTCTATAGCGGGAGGAGAGCAGTACTTC
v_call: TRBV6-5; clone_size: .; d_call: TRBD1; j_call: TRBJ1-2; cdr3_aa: CASTHSGTGNYGYTF; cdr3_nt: TGTGCCAGCACACATTCCGGGACAGGGAACTATGGCTACACCTTC
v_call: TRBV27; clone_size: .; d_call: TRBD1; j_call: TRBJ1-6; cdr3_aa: CASSGSTGNNSPLHF; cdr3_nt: TGTGCCAGCAGTGGGTCGACAGGGAATAATTCACCCCTCCACTTT
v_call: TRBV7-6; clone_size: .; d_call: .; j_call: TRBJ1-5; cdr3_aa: CASSLIPGGRNQPQHF; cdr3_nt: TGTGCCAGCAGCCTAATCCCGGGGGGCAGAAATCAGCCCCAGCATTTT
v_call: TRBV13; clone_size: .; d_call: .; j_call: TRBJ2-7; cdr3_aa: CASSPTGHLSYEQYF; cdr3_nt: TGTGCCAGCAGCCCCACGGGACACCTCTCCTACGAGCAGTACTTC
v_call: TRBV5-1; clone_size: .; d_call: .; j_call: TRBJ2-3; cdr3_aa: CASSPDLDTQYF; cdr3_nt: TGCGCCAGCAGCCCAGACTTGGATACGCAGTATTTT
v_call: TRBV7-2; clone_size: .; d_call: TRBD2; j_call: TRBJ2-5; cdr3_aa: CASSPGLALGAQYF; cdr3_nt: TGTGCCAGCAGCCCGGGACTAGCACTCGGGGCCCAGTACTTC
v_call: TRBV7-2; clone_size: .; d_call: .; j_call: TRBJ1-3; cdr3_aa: CASSLAMRSNTIYF; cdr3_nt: TGTGCCAGCAGCTTAGCCATGAGGAGCAACACCATATATTTT
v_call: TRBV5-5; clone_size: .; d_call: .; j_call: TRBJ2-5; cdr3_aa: CASSFQGAETQYF; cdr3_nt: TGTGCCAGCAGCTTTCAGGGTGCAGAGACCCAGTACTTC
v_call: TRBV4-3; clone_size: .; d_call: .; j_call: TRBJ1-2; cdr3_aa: CASSQAQGPRSYGYTF; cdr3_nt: TGCGCCAGCAGCCAAGCACAGGGCCCCAGAAGCTATGGCTACACCTTC
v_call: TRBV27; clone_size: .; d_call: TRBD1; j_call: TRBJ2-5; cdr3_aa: CASSLSRNRGPETQYF; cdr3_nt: TGTGCCAGCAGTTTATCGCGCAACAGGGGTCCAGAGACCCAGTACTTC
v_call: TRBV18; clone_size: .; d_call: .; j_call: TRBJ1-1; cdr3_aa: CASSRGGNTEAFF; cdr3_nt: TGTGCCAGCTCACGCGGGGGGAACACTGAAGCTTTCTTT
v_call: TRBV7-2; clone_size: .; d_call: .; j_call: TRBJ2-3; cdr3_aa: CASSSIRDGTASDTQYF; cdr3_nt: TGTGCCAGCAGCTCCATTAGGGACGGGACTGCTTCAGATACGCAGTATTTT
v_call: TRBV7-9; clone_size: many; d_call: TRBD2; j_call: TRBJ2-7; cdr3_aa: CASSPLAGSYEQYF; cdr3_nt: TGTGCCAGCAGCCCGTTAGCGGGATCCTACGAGCAGTACTTC
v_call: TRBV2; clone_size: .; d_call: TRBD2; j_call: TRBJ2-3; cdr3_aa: CASRPTSGSADTQYF; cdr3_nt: TGTGCCAGCAGACCGACTAGCGGGAGTGCAGATACGCAGTATTTT
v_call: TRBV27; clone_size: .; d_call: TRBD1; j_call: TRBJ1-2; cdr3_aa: CASSLSGQLYGYTF; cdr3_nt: TGTGCCAGCAGTTTGTCGGGACAGCTCTATGGCTACACCTTC
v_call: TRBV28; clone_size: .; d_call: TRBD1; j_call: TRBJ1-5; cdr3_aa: CASRYRGPQHF; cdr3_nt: TGTGCCAGCAGGTACAGGGGGCCCCAGCATTTT
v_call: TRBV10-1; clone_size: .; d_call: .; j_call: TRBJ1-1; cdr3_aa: CASSQLGPAEAFF; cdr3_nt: TGCGCCAGCAGCCAACTAGGCCCGGCTGAAGCTTTCTTT
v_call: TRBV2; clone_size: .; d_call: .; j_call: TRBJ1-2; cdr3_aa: CASSLQVFGGYTF; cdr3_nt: TGTGCCAGCAGTCTTCAGGTTTTTGGCGGCTACACCTTC
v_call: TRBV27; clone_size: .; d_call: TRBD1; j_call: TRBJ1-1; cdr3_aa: CASSLYGTANTEAFF; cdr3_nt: TGTGCCAGCAGCCTCTACGGGACAGCGAACACTGAAGCTTTCTTT
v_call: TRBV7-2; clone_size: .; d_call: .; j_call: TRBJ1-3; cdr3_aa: CASSLGVLFSGNTIYF; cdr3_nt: TGTGCCAGCAGCTTAGGAGTTCTTTTCTCTGGAAACACCATATATTTT